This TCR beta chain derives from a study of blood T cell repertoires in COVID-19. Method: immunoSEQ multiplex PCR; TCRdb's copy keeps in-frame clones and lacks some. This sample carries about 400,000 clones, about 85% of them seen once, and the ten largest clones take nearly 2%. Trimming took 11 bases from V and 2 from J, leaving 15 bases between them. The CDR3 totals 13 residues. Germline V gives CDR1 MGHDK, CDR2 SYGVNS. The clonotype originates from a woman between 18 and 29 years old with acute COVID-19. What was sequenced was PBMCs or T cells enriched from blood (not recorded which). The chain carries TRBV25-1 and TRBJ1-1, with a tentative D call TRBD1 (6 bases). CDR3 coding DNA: TGTGCCTGTACCATAGGGGGAAACACTGAAGCTTTCTTT. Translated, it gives CACTIGGNTEAFF.